A single sample gave rise to the 25 T cell receptor beta chains below, sequenced in a study of T cells in Graves' hyperthyroidism and ophthalmopathy. Amplification yielded TCR beta CDR3 regions, with RNA transcripts as the source. First-round RT-PCR of the TCR CDR3 relied on the HTBI primer set. Each CDR3 protein gets one entry after TCRdb re-called the multiplex PCR reads with MiXCR. The table records 600,000 to 750,000 distinct CDR3 sequences, around a sixth of them present only once. The sequenced material came from blood. These receptors all come from a man aged 45-65 years with Graves' hyperthyroidism.

This clonotype was detected ten times or more. This sequence joins TRBV28 and TRBJ1-5; 8 bases align to TRBD1. Germline V CDR1 and CDR2: MDHEN, SYDVKM. This CDR3 is built from 18 residues. Germline trimming cut 1 base from V and 7 bases from J; bases unmatched to any gene: 15. CDR3 sequence reads: CASSLSGSWTGSGQPQHF. The CDR3 DNA follows: TGTGCCAGCAGTTTATCCGGAAGCTGGACAGGGAGCGGGCAGCCCCAGCATTTT.

Only a few counts were recorded for this clonotype. This chain connects TRBV5-8 to TRBJ2-3, with D perhaps TRBD2 (5 bases). CDR1 SGHTS and CDR2 YDEGEE come from the germline V gene. Trimming cost V 4 bases and J 0 bases, with 12 bases left between them. There are 15 residues in the CDR3. CDR3 loop: CASSPSAESTDTQYF. Written as DNA, the CDR3 is TGTGCCAGCAGCCCCTCAGCGGAGAGCACAGATACGCAGTATTTT.

This clonotype appeared many times. The chain has TRBV19 and TRBJ1-6; D may be TRBD1 (6 bases). V lost 3 bases, J lost 7 bases, and 10 bases lay in between. The V gene's germline CDR1 is LNHDA and CDR2 SQIVND (reference sequence). CDR3 length: 14 amino acids. CDR3 in DNA: TGTGCCAGTAGTATCTCAGGGGAGAATTCACCCCTCCACTTT. As protein: CASSISGENSPLHF.

To note about this clonotype: A much larger clone lies one base from this, so it may be a read error. V is TRBV7-2 and J is TRBJ2-7; D may be TRBD2 (6 bases). Per germline, CDR1 SGHTA and CDR2 FQGNSA. The CDR3 is made up of 15 amino acids. The CDR3 protein is CAGSLAADSSYEQYF. The DNA of the CDR3 is TGTGCCGGCAGCTTAGCGGCAGACAGCTCCTACGAGCAGTACTTC.

In this sample, this clonotype turned up many times. The V call is TRBV29-1, the J call TRBJ2-1, with 11 bases aligning to TRBD2. With 3 bases clipped from V and 6 bases from J, the junction kept 7 bases outside the gene matches. Germline V gene data show CDR1 as SQVTM and CDR2 as ANQGSEA. The CDR3 consists of 15 residues. CDR3 protein: CSVDYFSGRANEQFF. The CDR3 DNA is TGCAGCGTTGACTACTTTAGCGGGAGGGCCAATGAGCAGTTCTTC.

CDR3 in amino acids: CASSPGQGGPDTQYF. CDR3 sequence (DNA): TGTGCCAGCAGTCCGGGACAGGGGGGTCCAGATACGCAGTATTTT. The chain employs TRBV6-2 or TRBV6-3 and TRBJ2-3; TRBD1 matches 11 bases. This CDR3 is 15 amino acids long. With 5 bases clipped from V and 4 bases from J, the junction kept 5 bases outside the gene matches. Germline CDR1 MNHEY, CDR2 SVGEGT.

This clonotype has a handful of counts. CDR3 sequence: CSAPGQPVTDTQYF. The CDR3 nucleotides are TGCAGTGCCCCGGGACAACCCGTCACAGATACGCAGTATTTT. The V gene is TRBV20-1, the J gene TRBJ2-3, with TRBD1 as a possible D gene (6 bases). This CDR3 is 14 amino acids long. The germline V and J ends were trimmed by 6 bases and 2 bases, with 15 bases remaining between them. Germline-derived CDR1 and CDR2 are DFQATT and SNEGSKA (reference sequence).

This clonotype occurred many times. The chain combines TRBV12-3 or TRBV12-4 with TRBJ2-7, with D tentatively TRBD1 or TRBD2 (5 bases each). V was pared by 0 bases and J by 3 bases, with 15 bases between. There are 16 residues in the CDR3. This CDR3 is CASSLALSGTHYEQYF. The CDR3 DNA sequence: TGTGCCAGCAGTTTAGCGCTGTCTGGGACCCACTACGAGCAGTACTTC.

This clonotype was detected ten times or more. The chain has TRBV2 and TRBJ2-6; no clear D. Germline V gene data show CDR1 as SNHLY and CDR2 as FYNNEI. This CDR3 contains 15 residues. V was trimmed by 2 bases and J by 1 base, leaving 6 bases between them. CDR3 in DNA: TGTGCCAGCAGTGAAACCGTATCTGGGGCCAACGTCCTGACTTTC. Translating it yields CASSETVSGANVLTF.

This clonotype showed up many times. This CDR3 is CASSLMAYEQYF. DNA for the CDR3: TGTGCCAGCAGTTTAATGGCCTACGAGCAGTACTTC. The chain recombines TRBV28 with TRBJ2-7; D gene ambiguous. The CDR3 loop spans 12 amino acids. With 2 bases removed from V and 2 bases from J, the gap between germline ends came to 4 bases. CDR1 is MDHEN and CDR2 is SYDVKM in the germline V gene.

This clonotype was recorded at least ten times. CDR3 in DNA: TGTGCCAGCAGTCCTTCCATGGGGACAGTTAACTATGGCTACACCTTC. Amino acids: CASSPSMGTVNYGYTF. The rearrangement uses TRBV2 and TRBJ1-2; 7 bases fit TRBD1. CDR1 is SNHLY and CDR2 is FYNNEI in the germline V gene. The CDR3 contains 16 residues. The junction had 10 bases not matched to a gene; V was cut back by 5 bases and J by 1 base.

The gene calls are TRBV5-1 and TRBJ1-1; 8 bases map to TRBD1. Germline trimming cut 4 bases from V and 0 bases from J; bases unmatched to any gene: 8. The length of the CDR3 is 16 residues. Germline V lookup: CDR1 SGHRS, CDR2 YFSETQ. The CDR3 is CASSPGTGDLNTEAFF. The CDR3 coding sequence is TGCGCCAGCAGCCCCGGGACAGGTGACTTGAACACTGAAGCTTTCTTT.

The chain combines TRBV5-1 with TRBJ1-1, with D perhaps TRBD1 (5 bases). Germline CDR1 and CDR2: SGHRS and YFSETQ. CDR3 length: 15 amino acids. Trimming shortened V by 4 bases and J by 1 base, and 14 bases separated the two germline ends. CDR3 residues: CASSPGGFRNTEAFF. The CDR3, as DNA: TGCGCCAGCAGCCCTGGGGGGTTTCGGAACACTGAAGCTTTCTTT.

This clonotype was observed a few times. The chain is built from TRBV6-2 or TRBV6-3 and TRBJ2-1; weak D call: TRBD1 (6 bases). The V gene's germline CDR1 is MNHEY and CDR2 SVGEGT. The CDR3 is made up of 15 amino acids. V shed 0 bases and J shed 7 bases, with 13 bases lying between them. The CDR3 sequence is CASSYSTGLGNEQFF. CDR3 DNA sequence: TGTGCCAGCAGTTACTCGACAGGCCTAGGGAATGAGCAGTTCTTC.

Ten or more counts support this clonotype. The gene calls are TRBV7-9 and TRBJ2-1, with 9 bases lining up with TRBD2. CDR1 and CDR2 from the germline V gene are SEHNR and FQNEAQ (reference sequence). This CDR3 comprises 15 residues. V trimming: 3 bases; J trimming: 6 bases; junction bases outside the gene matches: 6. The CDR3 region is CASSFPSGIGNEQFF. The CDR3 DNA sequence: TGTGCCAGCAGCTTCCCTAGCGGGATAGGCAATGAGCAGTTCTTC. Variable domain in full (rest from reference TRBV7-9 and TRBJ2-1): DTGVSQNPRHKITKRGQNVTFRCDPISEHNRLYWYRQTLGQGPEFLTYFQNEAQLEKSRLLSDRFSAERPKGSFSTLEIQRTEQGDSAMYLCASSFPSGIGNEQFFGPGTRLTVL.

V gene TRBV9 combines with J gene TRBJ2-1; D remains unclear. The CDR3 loop spans 16 amino acids. The V gene lost 0 bases and the J gene lost 6 bases, with 16 bases spanning the gap. Germline V lookup: CDR1 SGDLS, CDR2 YYNGEE. The CDR3 DNA follows: TGTGCCAGCAGCGTAGATATGCTTCCCGTTGGCAATGAGCAGTTCTTC. This translates into CASSVDMLPVGNEQFF.

This clonotype was counted at least ten times. The rearrangement joins TRBV11-1 to TRBJ1-2; perhaps TRBD1 as D (5 bases). CDR1 SGHAT and CDR2 FQDESV come from the germline V gene (reference sequence). V was trimmed by 5 bases and J by 0 bases, leaving 16 bases between them. The CDR3 is 16 amino acids. CDR3 residues: CASSTQGRTTNYGYTF. The CDR3 region has the DNA TGTGCCAGCAGCACCCAGGGACGGACGACTAACTATGGCTACACCTTC.

Concerning this clonotype: A much larger clonotype is one base distant, so this may be a read error. This chain links TRBV14 with TRBJ2-7, with 10 bases lining up with TRBD2. There are 14 residues in the CDR3. The germline CDR1 and CDR2 sequences are SGHDN and FVKESK. Here the CDR3 reads CAGSQGLATYEQYF. CDR3 coding DNA: TGTGCCGGCAGCCAGGGACTAGCGACCTACGAGCAGTACTTC.

The J gene is TRBJ2-7, the V gene TRBV27; possibly TRBD2 for D (6 bases). Trimming removed 2 bases from V and 2 bases from J, with 13 bases in between. The CDR3 consists of 15 residues. The germline CDR1 and CDR2 sequences are MNHEY and SMNVEV (reference sequence). The CDR3 is CASSLTWEVPYEQYF. The CDR3, as DNA: TGTGCCAGCAGTTTAACGTGGGAGGTTCCCTACGAGCAGTACTTC.

This clonotype has ten or more counts. The rearrangement links TRBV2 to TRBJ2-1, with a tentative D call TRBD2 (5 bases). Germline V gene data show CDR1 as SNHLY and CDR2 as FYNNEI. The CDR3 has 14 residues. Trimming stripped 5 bases from V and 8 bases from J, with 16 bases between. The CDR3: CASSPPEGTDEQFF. The CDR3 region has the DNA TGTGCCAGCAGTCCCCCCGAGGGAACAGATGAGCAGTTCTTC.

The chain carries TRBV6-9 and TRBJ2-3; 10 nucleotides line up with TRBD1. There are 15 residues in the CDR3. The germline CDR1 and CDR2 sequences are MNHGY and SVAAGI. J gave up 4 bases and V 3 bases, and 4 bases lay outside the gene matches. CDR3 sequence reads: CASSYRGTGADTQYF. For the CDR3, the DNA is TGTGCCAGCAGTTACAGAGGGACAGGGGCAGATACGCAGTATTTT.

The gene calls are TRBV19 and TRBJ2-2, with 7 bases identical to TRBD2. The J segment lost 4 bases and the V segment lost 7 bases, leaving 6 bases of the junction unmatched. CDR1 is LNHDA and CDR2 is SQIVND in the germline V gene (reference sequence). The CDR3 covers 14 residues. CDR3 residues: CASKAGAGTGELFF. The CDR3 DNA sequence: TGTGCCAGTAAGGCGGGAGCAGGCACCGGGGAGCTGTTTTTT.

This clonotype showed up many times. The rearrangement links TRBV12-3 or TRBV12-4 to TRBJ1-4; D gene ambiguous. This CDR3 spans 14 amino acids. V lost 2 bases and J 7 bases, leaving 11 bases between the germline ends. The CDR3 loop reads CASSLSGIAEKLFF. The CDR3 DNA follows: TGTGCCAGCAGTTTATCTGGGATCGCTGAAAAACTGTTTTTT.

This clonotype showed up just a few times. The chain couples TRBV6-1 to TRBJ1-1; no clear D. V was clipped by 7 bases and J by 1 base, with 4 bases between them. This CDR3 comprises 11 residues. The germline V gene encodes CDR1 MNHNS and CDR2 SASEGT. The CDR3 DNA reads TGTGCCAGCAACGCGAACACTGAAGCTTTCTTT. Amino acids: CASNANTEAFF.

This chain's CDR3 is CSVEDPGETEAFF. DNA for the CDR3: TGCAGCGTTGAAGACCCAGGGGAAACTGAAGCTTTCTTT. The genes are TRBV29-1 and TRBJ1-1, with D tentatively TRBD1 (6 bases). CDR3 length: 13 amino acids. From germline, CDR1 is SQVTM and CDR2 ANQGSEA. V lost 0 bases to trimming and J lost 5 bases, with 10 bases between them.